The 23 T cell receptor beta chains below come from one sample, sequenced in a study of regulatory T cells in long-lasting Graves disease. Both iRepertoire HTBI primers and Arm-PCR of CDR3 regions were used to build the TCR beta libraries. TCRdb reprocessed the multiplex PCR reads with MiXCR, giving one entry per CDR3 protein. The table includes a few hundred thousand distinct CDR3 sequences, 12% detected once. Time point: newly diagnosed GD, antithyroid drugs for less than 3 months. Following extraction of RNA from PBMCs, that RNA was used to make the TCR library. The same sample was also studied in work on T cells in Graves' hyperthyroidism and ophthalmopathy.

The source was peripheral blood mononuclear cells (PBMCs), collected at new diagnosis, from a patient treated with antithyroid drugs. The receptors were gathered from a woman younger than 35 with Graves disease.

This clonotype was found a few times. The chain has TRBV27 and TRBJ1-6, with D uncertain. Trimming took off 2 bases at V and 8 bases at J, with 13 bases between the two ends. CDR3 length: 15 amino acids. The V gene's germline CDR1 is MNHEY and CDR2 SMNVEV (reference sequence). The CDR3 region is CASSLRVDSYSPLHF. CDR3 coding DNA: TGTGCCAGCAGTTTAAGGGTGGACTCATATTCACCCCTCCACTTT.

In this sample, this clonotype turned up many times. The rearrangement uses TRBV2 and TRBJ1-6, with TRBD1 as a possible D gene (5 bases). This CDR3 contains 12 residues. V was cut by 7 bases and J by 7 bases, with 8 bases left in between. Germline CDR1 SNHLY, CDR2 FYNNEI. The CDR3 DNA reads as TGTGCCAGCAACGAGGGGAATTCACCCCTCCACTTT. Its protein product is CASNEGNSPLHF. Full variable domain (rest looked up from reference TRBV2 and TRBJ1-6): EPEVTQTPSHQVTQMGQEVILRCVPISNHLYFYWYRQILGQKVEFLVSFYNNEISEKSEIFDDQFSVERPDGSNFTLKIRSTKLEDSAMYFCASNEGNSPLHFGNGTRLTVT.

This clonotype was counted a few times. The CDR3: CASSQGPGVVLGYGYTF. CDR3 in DNA: TGCGCCAGCAGCCAAGGTCCAGGTGTAGTTCTTGGCTATGGCTACACCTTC. The chain joins TRBV4-1 to TRBJ1-2; D gene ambiguous. V was trimmed by 1 base and J by 4 bases, leaving 19 bases between them. The germline CDR1 and CDR2 sequences are MGHRA and YSYEKL. The CDR3 has 17 residues.

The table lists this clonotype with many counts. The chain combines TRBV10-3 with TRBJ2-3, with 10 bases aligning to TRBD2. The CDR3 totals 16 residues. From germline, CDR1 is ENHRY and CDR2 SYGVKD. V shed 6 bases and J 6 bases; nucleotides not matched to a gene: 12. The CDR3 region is CAIRGNSGGATDTQYF. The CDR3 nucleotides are TGTGCCATCAGGGGAAACAGCGGGGGGGCAACGGATACGCAGTATTTT.

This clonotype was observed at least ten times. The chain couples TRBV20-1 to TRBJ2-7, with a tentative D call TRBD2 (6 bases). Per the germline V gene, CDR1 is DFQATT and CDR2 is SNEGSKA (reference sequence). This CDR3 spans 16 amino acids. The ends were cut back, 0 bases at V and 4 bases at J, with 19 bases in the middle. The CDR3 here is CSARDPPGRPLYEQYF. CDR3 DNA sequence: TGCAGTGCTAGAGATCCCCCCGGGAGACCCCTTTACGAGCAGTACTTC.

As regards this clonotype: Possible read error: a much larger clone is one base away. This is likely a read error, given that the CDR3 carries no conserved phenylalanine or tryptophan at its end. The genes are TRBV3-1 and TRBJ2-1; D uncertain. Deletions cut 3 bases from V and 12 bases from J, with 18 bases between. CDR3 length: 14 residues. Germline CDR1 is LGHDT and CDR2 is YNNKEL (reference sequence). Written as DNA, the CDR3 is TGTGCCAGCAGCCATTCCTATCGTGGGTGGGGGCAGTTCCTC. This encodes CASSHSYRGWGQFL.

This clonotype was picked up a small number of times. The CDR3 here is CASSTRQGGNGGEAFF. CDR3 sequence (DNA): TGTGCCAGTAGTACACGACAGGGGGGAAACGGCGGTGAAGCTTTCTTT. V usage is TRBV19 and J usage is TRBJ1-1; 9 bases line up with TRBD1. CDR3 length: 16 residues. J was trimmed by 7 bases and V by 4 bases; bases with no gene match: 13. The germline gives CDR1 LNHDA, CDR2 SQIVND (reference sequence). Together with reference TRBV19 and TRBJ1-1, the CDR3 gives the full variable domain: DGGITQSPKYLFRKEGQNVTLSCEQNLNHDAMYWYRQDPGQGLRLIYYSQIVNDFQKGDIAEGYSVSREKKESFPLTVTSAQKNPTAFYLCASSTRQGGNGGEAFFGQGTRLTVV.

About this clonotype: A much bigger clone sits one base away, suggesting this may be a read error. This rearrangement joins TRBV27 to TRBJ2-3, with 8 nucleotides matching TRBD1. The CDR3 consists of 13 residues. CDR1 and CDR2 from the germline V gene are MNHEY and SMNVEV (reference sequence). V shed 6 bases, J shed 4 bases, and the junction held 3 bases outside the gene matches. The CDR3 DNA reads TGTGCCAGCAGAGGACAGGGCTCAGATACGCAGTATTTT. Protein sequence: CASRGQGSDTQYF.

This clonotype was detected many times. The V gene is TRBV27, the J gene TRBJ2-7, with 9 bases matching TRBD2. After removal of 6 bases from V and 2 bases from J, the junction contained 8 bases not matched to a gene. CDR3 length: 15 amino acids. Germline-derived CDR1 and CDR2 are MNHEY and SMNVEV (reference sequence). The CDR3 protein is CASSLIAGAAYEQYF. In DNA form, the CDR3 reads TGTGCCAGCAGCCTTATAGCGGGAGCGGCCTACGAGCAGTACTTC.

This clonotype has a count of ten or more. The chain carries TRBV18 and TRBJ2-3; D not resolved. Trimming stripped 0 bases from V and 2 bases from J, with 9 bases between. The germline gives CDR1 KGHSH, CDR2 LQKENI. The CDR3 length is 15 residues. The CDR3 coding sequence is TGTGCCAGCTCACCACCGAACAGCATCACAGATACGCAGTATTTT. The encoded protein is CASSPPNSITDTQYF.

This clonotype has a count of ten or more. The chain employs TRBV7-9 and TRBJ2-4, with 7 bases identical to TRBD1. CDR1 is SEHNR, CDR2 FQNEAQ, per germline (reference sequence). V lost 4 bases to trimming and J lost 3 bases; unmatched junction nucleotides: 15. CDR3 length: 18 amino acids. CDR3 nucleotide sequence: TGTGCCAGCAGCTCGTCCACCGACAGGGTGGGACACAAAAACATTCAGTACTTC. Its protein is CASSSSTDRVGHKNIQYF.

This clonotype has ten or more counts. The chain's CDR3 is CAWGRAGPLGQFF. The CDR3 DNA follows: TGTGCCTGGGGTCGAGCGGGACCCCTTGGGCAGTTCTTC. V usage is TRBV30 and J usage is TRBJ2-1, with TRBD2 matching over 7 bases. V lost 5 bases and J lost 12; bases outside the gene matches: 13. The germline gives CDR1 GTSNPN, CDR2 SVGIG (reference sequence). This CDR3 is 13 amino acids long. Full variable domain (remainder filled in from reference TRBV30 and TRBJ2-1): SQTIHQWPATLVQPVGSPLSLECTVEGTSNPNLYWYRQAAGRGLQLLFYSVGIGQISSEVPQNLSASRPQDRQFILSSKKLLLSDSGFYLCAWGRAGPLGQFFGPGTRLTVL.

CDR3 protein: CAISESMVESSGNTIYF. CDR3 DNA sequence: TGTGCCATCAGTGAGTCGATGGTGGAGAGCTCTGGAAACACCATATATTTT. The chain couples TRBV10-3 to TRBJ1-3; D not resolved. V was pared by 0 bases and J by 0 bases, with 12 bases between. CDR3 length: 17 amino acids. CDR1 is ENHRY, CDR2 SYGVKD, per germline.

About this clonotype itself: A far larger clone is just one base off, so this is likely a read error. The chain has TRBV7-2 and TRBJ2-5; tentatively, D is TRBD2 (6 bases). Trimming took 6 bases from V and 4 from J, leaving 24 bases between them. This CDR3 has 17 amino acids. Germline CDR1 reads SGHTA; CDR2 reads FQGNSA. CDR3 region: CASRDYQFTNLRETQYF. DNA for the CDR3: TGTGCCAGCAGGGACTACCAATTCACCAACCTCCGAGAGACCCAGTACTTC. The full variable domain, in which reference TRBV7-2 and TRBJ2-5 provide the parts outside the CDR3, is GAGVSQSPSNKVTEKGKDVELRCDPISGHTALYWYRQSLGQGLEFLIYFQGNSAPDKSGLPSDRFSAERTGGSVSTLTIQRTQQEDSAVYLCASRDYQFTNLRETQYFGPGTRLLVL.

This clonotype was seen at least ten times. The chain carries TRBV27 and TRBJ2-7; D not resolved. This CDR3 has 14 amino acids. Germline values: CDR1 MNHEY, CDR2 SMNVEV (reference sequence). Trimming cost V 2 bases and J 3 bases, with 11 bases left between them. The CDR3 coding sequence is TGTGCCAGCAGTTTAGAGCGACCCCACTACGAGCAGTACTTC. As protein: CASSLERPHYEQYF.

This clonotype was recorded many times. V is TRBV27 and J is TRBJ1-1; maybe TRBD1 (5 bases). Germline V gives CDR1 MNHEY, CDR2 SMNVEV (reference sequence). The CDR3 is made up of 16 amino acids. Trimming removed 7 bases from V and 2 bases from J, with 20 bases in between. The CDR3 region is CASKQTWPGPNTEAFF. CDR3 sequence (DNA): TGTGCCAGCAAACAAACATGGCCGGGGCCCAACACTGAAGCTTTCTTT.

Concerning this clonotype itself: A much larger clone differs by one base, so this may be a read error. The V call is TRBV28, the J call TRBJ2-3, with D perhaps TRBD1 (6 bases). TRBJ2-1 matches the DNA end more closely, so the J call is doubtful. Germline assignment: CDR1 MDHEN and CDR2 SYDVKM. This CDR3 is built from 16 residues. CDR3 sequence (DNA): TGTGCCAGCAGTTTGGTAGTAGGGGGTTTTAGCAATAAGCAGTTCTTC. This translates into CASSLVVGGFSNKQFF.

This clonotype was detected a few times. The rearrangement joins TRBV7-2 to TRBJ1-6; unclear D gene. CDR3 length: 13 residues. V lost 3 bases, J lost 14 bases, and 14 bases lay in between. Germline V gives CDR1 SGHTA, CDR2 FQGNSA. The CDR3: CASSFGEATSLHF. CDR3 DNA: TGTGCCAGCAGCTTTGGCGAGGCTACATCCCTCCACTTT.

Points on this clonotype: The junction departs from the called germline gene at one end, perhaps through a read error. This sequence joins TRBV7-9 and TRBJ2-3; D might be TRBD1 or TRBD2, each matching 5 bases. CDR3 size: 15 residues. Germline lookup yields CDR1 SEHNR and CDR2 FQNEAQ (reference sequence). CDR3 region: CASSLGPLHTGTQYF. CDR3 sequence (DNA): TGTGCCAGCAGCTTGGGACCACTACACACAGGTACGCAGTATTTT.

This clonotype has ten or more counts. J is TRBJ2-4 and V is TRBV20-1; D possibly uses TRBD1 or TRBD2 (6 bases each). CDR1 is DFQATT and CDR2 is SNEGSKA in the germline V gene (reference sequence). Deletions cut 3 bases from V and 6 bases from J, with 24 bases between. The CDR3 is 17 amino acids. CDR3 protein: CSASSGDRRLGSNIQYF. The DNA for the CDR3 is TGCAGTGCTAGTTCAGGGGACCGGAGACTAGGATCAAACATTCAGTACTTC.

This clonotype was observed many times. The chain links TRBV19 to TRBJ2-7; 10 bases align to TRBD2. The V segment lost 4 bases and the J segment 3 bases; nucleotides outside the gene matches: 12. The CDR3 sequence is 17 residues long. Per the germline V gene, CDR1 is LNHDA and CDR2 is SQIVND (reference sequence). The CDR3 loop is CASSTSTKAGGFYEQYF. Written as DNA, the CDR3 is TGTGCCAGTAGTACTTCGACGAAAGCGGGAGGGTTCTACGAGCAGTACTTC.

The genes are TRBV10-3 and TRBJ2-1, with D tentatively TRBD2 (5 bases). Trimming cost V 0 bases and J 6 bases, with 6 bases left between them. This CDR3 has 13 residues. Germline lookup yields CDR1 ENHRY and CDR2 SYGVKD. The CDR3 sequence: CAISESRGNEQFF. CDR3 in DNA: TGTGCCATCAGTGAGTCACGGGGCAATGAGCAGTTCTTC.

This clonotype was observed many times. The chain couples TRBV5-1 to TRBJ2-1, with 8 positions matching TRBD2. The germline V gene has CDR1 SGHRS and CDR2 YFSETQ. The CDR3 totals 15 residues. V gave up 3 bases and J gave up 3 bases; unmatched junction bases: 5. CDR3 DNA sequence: TGCGCCAGCAGCTCCCCAAGCGGGAGCTACAATGAGCAGTTCTTC. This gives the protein CASSSPSGSYNEQFF. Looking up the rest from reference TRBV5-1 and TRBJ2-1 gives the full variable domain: KAGVTQTPRYLIKTRGQQVTLSCSPISGHRSVSWYQQTPGQGLQFLFEYFSETQRNKGNFPGRFSGRQFSNSRSEMNVSTLELGDSALYLCASSSPSGSYNEQFFGPGTRLTVL.